The 3 T cell receptor beta chains below all came from one sample that was sequenced in a study of blood T cells in healthy people across ages. For the second PCR, which ran for about 6 to 12 cycles, a sample-barcoded 5' primer and a J-beta primer mix were used. MiXCR, run by TCRdb on the 5' RACE reads, gives a single entry per CDR3 protein. The table records approximately 850,000 distinct CDR3 sequences, roughly 50% of them present only once. The material sequenced was blood. The receptors stem from a man aged 30-40 years in good health.

This clonotype has a handful of counts. V is TRBV27 and J is TRBJ2-7; the D is unclear. V was trimmed by 4 bases and J by 2 bases, leaving 9 bases between them. Germline assignment: CDR1 MNHEY and CDR2 SMNVEV (reference sequence). The CDR3 covers 13 residues. The CDR3 sequence is CASSSDPAYEQYF. In nucleotides, the CDR3 is TGTGCCAGCAGTTCAGACCCAGCCTACGAGCAGTACTTC.

This rearrangement joins TRBV2 to TRBJ2-1; D is uncertain. V gave up 8 bases and J gave up 5 bases, with 13 bases separating them. Per the germline V gene, CDR1 is SNHLY and CDR2 is FYNNEI. The CDR3 is 13 residues long. DNA of the CDR3: TGTGCCAGCGATGGACGATACGACAATGAGCAGTTCTTC. This sequence encodes CASDGRYDNEQFF.

The rearrangement uses TRBV20-1 and TRBJ1-2; D uncertain. Trimming stripped 6 bases from V and 2 bases from J, with 16 bases between. Germline V CDR1 and CDR2: DFQATT, SNEGSKA (reference sequence). This CDR3 is 14 amino acids long. The CDR3 DNA reads TGCAGTGCCTGGAATAGGGAGGGAAACTATGGCTACACCTTC. It encodes CSAWNREGNYGYTF.